The 18 T cell receptor beta chains below come from one sample, sequenced in a study of T cells after yellow fever vaccination. Each CDR3 protein is one row after TCRdb ran MiXCR on the 5' RACE reads. The sample has around 550,000 distinct CDR3 sequences; 15% to 20% are singletons. This material consisted of PBMCs, taken 15 days after the yellow fever booster vaccination. These receptors came from a man aged 25-45 years who received the YFV17D yellow fever vaccine.

The table lists this clonotype with a few counts. The genes are TRBV20-1 and TRBJ2-5, with D perhaps given as TRBD1 or TRBD2 (6 bases each). Germline CDR1 DFQATT, CDR2 SNEGSKA (reference sequence). Trimming took off 3 bases at V and 2 bases at J, with 10 bases between the two ends. The CDR3 extends over 13 amino acids. Written as DNA, the CDR3 is TGCAGTGCTAGGGGGGGCCCTCAAGAGACCCAGTACTTC. It yields the protein CSARGGPQETQYF.

There are many counts of this clonotype. The gene calls are TRBV14 and TRBJ2-7; TRBD2 is a possible D gene (5 bases). The CDR3 has 14 residues. V shed 5 bases and J shed 3 bases, with 14 bases lying between them. In germline, CDR1 is SGHDN, CDR2 FVKESK. In DNA, the CDR3 is TGTGCCAGCAGCAACACCGGGAAAAACTACGAGCAGTACTTC. Translating gives CASSNTGKNYEQYF.

This clonotype has just a few counts. This chain connects TRBV18 to TRBJ2-3; D assignment may be TRBD1 or TRBD2 (6 bases each). Germline V gives CDR1 KGHSH, CDR2 LQKENI. The V end lost 3 bases, the J end lost 3 bases, and 16 bases lay between the germline ends. The CDR3 totals 16 residues. CDR3 loop: CASSPGLMRGTDTQYF. In DNA form, the CDR3 reads TGTGCCAGCTCACCGGGACTTATGAGGGGGACAGATACGCAGTATTTT.

This clonotype occurred a few times. The chain uses TRBV27 and TRBJ2-1; 9 nucleotides match TRBD2. The germline CDR1 and CDR2 sequences are MNHEY and SMNVEV (reference sequence). The CDR3 is made up of 16 amino acids. Germline trimming cut 5 bases from V and 4 bases from J; bases unmatched to any gene: 9. The CDR3 region is CASSHSGSYGYNEQFF. CDR3 DNA sequence: TGTGCCAGCAGTCATAGCGGGAGTTACGGGTACAATGAGCAGTTCTTC.

This clonotype was counted only a few times. V usage is TRBV5-1 and J usage is TRBJ2-5; D gene ambiguous. Per the germline V gene, CDR1 is SGHRS and CDR2 is YFSETQ. The CDR3 contains 15 residues. Trimming cost V 1 base and J 2 bases, with 12 bases left between them. The CDR3 coding sequence is TGCGCCAGCAGCTTGATCTCCGGTCCTCAAGAGACCCAGTACTTC. Protein: CASSLISGPQETQYF.

The chain employs TRBV12-3 or TRBV12-4 and TRBJ2-5; D might be TRBD2 (5 bases). This CDR3 contains 12 residues. V lost 6 bases and J lost 4, with 9 bases in between. The CDR3 nucleotides are TGTGCCAGCAGACCAAGCGGAGAGACCCAGTACTTC. Its protein is CASRPSGETQYF.

This clonotype was seen a few times. The chain uses TRBV7-2 and TRBJ2-1; D remains unclear. V was cut by 4 bases and J by 8 bases, with 12 bases left in between. The CDR3 covers 13 residues. Germline V lookup: CDR1 SGHTA, CDR2 FQGNSA. The CDR3 DNA is TGTGCCAGCAGCTCCTCGGGTGGTTATGAGCAGTTCTTC. Translated, it gives CASSSSGGYEQFF.

This clonotype was recorded a few times. J is TRBJ1-2 and V is TRBV5-4; D is possibly TRBD1 (6 bases). The germline V and J ends were trimmed by 7 bases and 4 bases, with 14 bases remaining between them. CDR3 size: 13 residues. Germline values: CDR1 SGHNT, CDR2 YYREEE (reference sequence). The CDR3, as DNA: TGTGCCAGCCGTCCGGGGGCGAGCTATGGCTACACCTTC. Its translation: CASRPGASYGYTF.

The chain combines TRBV5-1 with TRBJ2-7, with TRBD1 identical over 7 bases. Germline V gives CDR1 SGHRS, CDR2 YFSETQ. The CDR3 spans 15 residues. V was clipped by 0 bases and J by 1 base; unmatched bases: 4. The CDR3 protein is CASSLEQGKSYEQYF. DNA of the CDR3: TGCGCCAGCAGCTTGGAACAGGGGAAATCCTACGAGCAGTACTTC.

The chain links TRBV7-6 to TRBJ2-7; TRBD2 aligns across 14 bases. CDR3 size: 16 residues. Losses at the gene ends were 9 bases for V and 4 bases for J; bases not matched to a gene: 11. CDR1 and CDR2 from the germline V gene are SGHVS and FNYEAQ. CDR3 coding DNA: TGTGCCAGTGCGGGACTAGCGGGAGTCACGGAATACGAGCAGTACTTC. It specifies CASAGLAGVTEYEQYF. Using reference TRBV7-6 and TRBJ2-7 for the parts outside the CDR3, the full variable domain is GAGVSQSPRYKVTKRGQDVALRCDPISGHVSLYWYRQALGQGPEFLTYFNYEAQQDKSGLPNDRFSAERPEGSISTLTIQRTEQRDSAMYRCASAGLAGVTEYEQYFGPGTRLTVT.

V is TRBV6-5 and J is TRBJ2-1; D perhaps matches TRBD1 (5 bases). Germline values: CDR1 MNHEY, CDR2 SVGAGI. This CDR3 is built from 14 residues. Between the trimmed V and J ends, which lost 2 bases and 9 bases, there was a span of 14 bases. Here the CDR3 reads CASSYDIWGGEQFF. The CDR3 coding sequence is TGTGCCAGCAGTTACGACATTTGGGGCGGTGAGCAGTTCTTC.

This chain joins TRBV29-1 and TRBJ2-7; D is ambiguous. This CDR3 comprises 14 residues. Trimming took 2 bases from V and 3 from J, leaving 14 bases between them. In germline, CDR1 is SQVTM, CDR2 ANQGSEA. The CDR3 spells CSVETQDGFYEQYF. CDR3 bases: TGCAGCGTTGAAACCCAGGACGGATTCTACGAGCAGTACTTC.

CDR3 region: CSASKSGRSLSYNEQFF. In DNA, the CDR3 is TGCAGTGCTTCGAAATCCGGGAGGTCCCTCTCCTACAATGAGCAGTTCTTC. V usage is TRBV20-1 and J usage is TRBJ2-1; TRBD2 aligns across 7 bases. The CDR3 runs 17 residues. CDR1 is DFQATT, CDR2 SNEGSKA, per germline (reference sequence). With 5 bases clipped from V and 0 bases from J, the junction kept 13 bases outside the gene matches.

This chain connects TRBV12-3 or TRBV12-4 to TRBJ2-3; the match to TRBD2 covers 10 bases. J lost 4 bases, V lost 6 bases, and 7 bases had no gene match. The CDR3 extends over 15 amino acids. As DNA, the CDR3 is TGTGCCAGCAGGCCTAGCGGGAGTGGGGCAGATACGCAGTATTTT. Its translation: CASRPSGSGADTQYF.

J is TRBJ1-5 and V is TRBV20-1; TRBD1 agrees at 7 bases. The CDR3 runs to 15 residues. Germline-derived CDR1 and CDR2 are DFQATT and SNEGSKA (reference sequence). Losses at the gene ends were 4 bases for V and 3 bases for J; bases not matched to a gene: 9. This chain's CDR3 is CSAIPLDRDNQPQHF. The CDR3 nucleotides read TGCAGTGCTATTCCCCTTGACAGGGACAATCAGCCCCAGCATTTT.

This clonotype was seen only a few times. The V call is TRBV5-1, the J call TRBJ2-1; tentative D call: TRBD1 (5 bases). From germline, CDR1 is SGHRS and CDR2 YFSETQ. The length of the CDR3 is 14 residues. Trimming stripped 4 bases from V and 4 bases from J, with 12 bases between. In nucleotides, the CDR3 is TGCGCCAGCAGCCAGCAGACAGCTTACAATGAGCAGTTCTTC. This encodes CASSQQTAYNEQFF.

V is TRBV15 and J is TRBJ1-5; D remains ambiguous. Germline V CDR1 and CDR2: LNHNV, YYDKDF (reference sequence). The CDR3 extends over 13 amino acids. V was cut by 1 base and J by 8 bases, with 9 bases left in between. CDR3 residues: CATSRGSNEPQHF. CDR3 sequence (DNA): TGTGCCACCAGCAGAGGATCTAACGAGCCCCAGCATTTT.

The rearrangement joins TRBV24-1 to TRBJ2-1; TRBD2 is a possible D gene (6 bases). Germline V gene lookup returns CDR1 KGHDR and CDR2 SFDVKD. V gave up 4 bases and J gave up 7 bases, with 16 bases separating them. CDR3 length equals 15 residues. DNA of the CDR3: TGTGCCACCAGTGACCCCGGGGGTCTTGGGAATGAGCAGTTCTTC. Amino acid sequence: CATSDPGGLGNEQFF.